This paragraph reports one TCR beta chain. Trimming removed 5 bases from V and 0 bases from J, with 16 bases in between. This CDR3 spans 16 amino acids. The germline CDR1 and CDR2 sequences are MNHEY and SVGEGT. In the authors' methods: Amplification of reference gene primers provided the estimated nucleated cell counts. The data were produced by immunoSEQ multiplex PCR, yet TCRdb's version contains in-frame clones alone and is incomplete. V, J and clone size are taken as reported in that table, and D and trimming were inferred from the DNA itself. The profile shows 200,000 to 300,000 clones, more than 65% of them singletons. The sample is drawn from a study of blood T cell repertoires in COVID-19. The overall study: Both acute and convalescent COVID-19 samples were obtained from the United States, Italy and Spain.

The sample taken for sequencing was peripheral blood. V is TRBV6-2 or TRBV6-3 and J is TRBJ2-5; D is unclear. The sequence was collected from a man between 40 and 49 years old who had recovered from COVID-19. CDR3: CASSHPPSRYQETQYF. CDR3 DNA sequence: TGTGCCAGCAGTCACCCCCCCTCGAGGTACCAAGAGACCCAGTACTTC.